The 24 T cell receptor beta chains below were found in one sample sequenced in a study of T cell changes during pregnancy in multiple sclerosis. Sequencing used immunoSEQ multiplex PCR; TCRdb keeps in-frame clones, though not all of them. The data show 90,000 to 120,000 clones, roughly nine tenths seen once. The material sequenced was peripheral blood, taken in the second trimester of pregnancy. These receptors were taken from a female donor with multiple sclerosis, enrolled in a pregnancy study.

The gene calls are TRBV7-2 and TRBJ2-7; possible D gene TRBD1, 5 bases. The CDR3 length is 15 residues. The germline V and J ends were trimmed by 1 base and 2 bases, with 12 bases remaining between them. From germline, CDR1 is SGHTA and CDR2 FQGNSA. The CDR3 DNA reads as TGTGCCAGCAGCTTAGACCAGGGTTACCCCTACGAGCAGTACTTC. Translated, it gives CASSLDQGYPYEQYF.

The V gene is TRBV11-1, the J gene TRBJ2-1, with 13 bases aligning to TRBD2. The CDR3 contains 15 residues. The germline V gene has CDR1 SGHAT and CDR2 FQDESV (reference sequence). The V segment lost 5 bases and the J segment 5 bases; nucleotides outside the gene matches: 3. CDR3 residues: CASSQGLAGHNEQFF. CDR3 sequence (DNA): TGTGCCAGCAGCCAGGGACTAGCGGGACACAATGAGCAGTTCTTC.

The rearrangement joins TRBV7-9 to TRBJ2-5; a weak D match, TRBD1 (5 bases). In germline, CDR1 is SEHNR, CDR2 FQNEAQ (reference sequence). V was shortened by 4 bases and J by 5 bases, with 11 bases between the two germline ends. There are 13 residues in the CDR3. This chain's CDR3 is CASSSRQFETQYF. CDR3 DNA sequence: TGTGCCAGCAGCTCCCGACAGTTTGAGACCCAGTACTTC.

In DNA form, the CDR3 reads TGTGCCAGTAGTACCGAGACTAGCGCAGATACGCAGTATTTT. This gives the protein CASSTETSADTQYF. The chain is built from TRBV19 and TRBJ2-3, with TRBD2 matching over 8 bases. With 4 bases clipped from V and 4 bases from J, the junction kept 4 bases outside the gene matches. Germline CDR1 reads LNHDA; CDR2 reads SQIVND (reference sequence). The CDR3 is 14 amino acids.

The chain employs TRBV30 and TRBJ2-5, with a weak D call TRBD2 (6 bases). The better agreement between TRBJ2-7 and the DNA end casts doubt on the J call. Germline V gene sequence: CDR1 GTSNPN, CDR2 SVGIG (reference sequence). The CDR3 length is 13 residues. The CDR3 sequence is CAWTSGLNYEQYF. CDR3 nucleotide sequence: TGTGCCTGGACGTCGGGACTTAACTACGAGCAGTACTTC.

This clone turned up a few times. V is TRBV13 and J is TRBJ2-3; 8 bases map to TRBD2. Germline assignment: CDR1 PRHDT and CDR2 FYEKMQ (reference sequence). With 9 bases clipped from V and 3 bases from J, the junction kept 8 bases outside the gene matches. The CDR3 is 14 residues long. The CDR3 DNA reads as TGTGCCAGTAGACGGGGGGGCGGAACAGATACGCAGTATTTT. Protein product: CASRRGGGTDTQYF.

J is TRBJ1-2 and V is TRBV4-1; 8 nucleotides line up with TRBD1. V was pared by 2 bases and J by 8 bases, with 19 bases of the junction left unmatched. There are 18 residues in the CDR3. Germline-derived CDR1 and CDR2 are MGHRA and YSYEKL. The CDR3 sequence is CASSQLDFLPGGLYGYTF. The CDR3 bases are TGCGCCAGCAGCCAACTCGATTTTTTACCAGGGGGCCTTTACGGCTACACCTTC.

This chain connects TRBV7-9 to TRBJ1-5; tentative D call: TRBD1 (5 bases). CDR3 length: 14 residues. V lost 7 bases and J 6 bases, leaving 16 bases between the germline ends. The V gene's germline CDR1 is SEHNR and CDR2 FQNEAQ (reference sequence). CDR3 amino acids: CASTPGGGGQPQHF. The CDR3 nucleotides read TGTGCCAGCACTCCTGGGGGGGGAGGTCAGCCCCAGCATTTT.

CDR3 DNA sequence: TGTGCCAGCAGTGAAGAGGGAACTAGCGGGAGCCAAGAGACCCAGTACTTC. Translation gives CASSEEGTSGSQETQYF. J is TRBJ2-5 and V is TRBV6-1; 11 bases are shared with TRBD2. V lost 1 base to trimming and J lost 1 base; unmatched junction nucleotides: 5. The CDR3 contains 17 residues. Germline CDR1 MNHNS, CDR2 SASEGT.

This clone was recorded a few times. As DNA, the CDR3 is TGTGCCAGCAGCTTAGCCGGGGGGTCGAACACCGGGGAGCTGTTTTTT. The encoded protein is CASSLAGGSNTGELFF. V gene TRBV7-2 combines with J gene TRBJ2-2; 7 nucleotides align to TRBD2. After removal of 0 bases from V and 0 bases from J, the junction contained 1 base not matched to a gene. Germline loops: CDR1 SGHTA, CDR2 FQGNSA. The CDR3 runs 16 residues.

J is TRBJ1-2 and V is TRBV19; D is uncertain. V was trimmed by 9 bases and J by 5 bases, leaving 16 bases between them. The germline gives CDR1 LNHDA, CDR2 SQIVND (reference sequence). CDR3 length: 13 amino acids. The CDR3 loop is CASRRRGGYGYTF. The CDR3 region has the DNA TGTGCCAGCAGGAGACGGGGAGGGTATGGCTACACCTTC.

V gene TRBV28 combines with J gene TRBJ2-1, with 11 bases aligning to TRBD2. This CDR3 contains 15 residues. V lost 10 bases and J lost 6; bases outside the gene matches: 11. Germline values: CDR1 MDHEN, CDR2 SYDVKM. The CDR3 reads CATELAGVIGNEQFF. The CDR3 DNA is TGTGCCACCGAACTAGCGGGAGTTATAGGCAATGAGCAGTTCTTC.

The V call is TRBV6-1, the J call TRBJ1-2, with 7 bases aligning to TRBD1. V lost 1 base to trimming and J lost 4 bases; unmatched junction nucleotides: 6. The germline V gene has CDR1 MNHNS and CDR2 SASEGT. The CDR3 contains 15 residues. This CDR3 reads CASSEEQQGIYGYTF. In DNA form, the CDR3 reads TGTGCCAGCAGTGAAGAACAACAGGGGATCTATGGCTACACCTTC.

The V and J genes are TRBV7-2 and TRBJ1-6; 7 bases agree with TRBD1. CDR1 and CDR2 (germline): SGHTA, FQGNSA. CDR3 length: 15 amino acids. Unmatched junction bases numbered 4, after V lost 4 bases and J lost 4 bases. The chain's CDR3 is CASSSQGFYNSPLHF. CDR3 nucleotides: TGTGCCAGCAGCTCACAGGGGTTTTATAATTCACCCCTCCACTTT.

The rearrangement uses TRBV2 and TRBJ2-5; 11 bases fit TRBD2. Trimming took 6 bases from V and 5 from J; bases not matched to a gene: 2. The length of the CDR3 is 13 residues. Germline values: CDR1 SNHLY, CDR2 FYNNEI. The DNA for the CDR3 is TGTGCCAGCAGAGGACTAGCGGGCGAGACCCAGTACTTC. The encoded protein is CASRGLAGETQYF.

This chain connects TRBV5-4 to TRBJ1-1; D might be TRBD1 (6 bases). The germline V gene encodes CDR1 SGHNT and CDR2 YYREEE (reference sequence). This CDR3 comprises 15 residues. Trimming took 6 bases from V and 1 from J, leaving 16 bases between them. The CDR3 spells CASTLQGSGNTEAFF. As DNA, the CDR3 is TGTGCCAGCACCCTACAGGGCTCTGGGAACACTGAAGCTTTCTTT.

The J gene is TRBJ2-5, the V gene TRBV7-8; 7 bases match TRBD1. There are 16 residues in the CDR3. In germline, CDR1 is SGHVS, CDR2 FQNEAQ. Trimming cost V 4 bases and J 2 bases; bases outside gene matches: 10. The CDR3 DNA reads TGTGCCAGCAGCTCAGGAAGGGGGCAGGGGCAAGAGACCCAGTACTTC. Encoded protein: CASSSGRGQGQETQYF.

The rearrangement links TRBV5-4 to TRBJ2-2; the match to TRBD1 covers 8 bases. After removal of 2 bases from V and 5 bases from J, the junction contained 5 bases not matched to a gene. The germline V gene has CDR1 SGHNT and CDR2 YYREEE (reference sequence). The CDR3 sequence is 15 residues long. The CDR3 nucleotides are TGTGCCAGCAGCTTACCGACAGGGGTAACCGGGGAGCTGTTTTTT. This translates into CASSLPTGVTGELFF.

The chain carries TRBV5-5 and TRBJ1-2; 9 bases map to TRBD1. V shed 4 bases, J shed 3 bases, and the junction held 13 bases outside the gene matches. CDR1 SGHKS and CDR2 YYEKEE come from the germline V gene (reference sequence). The CDR3 spans 17 residues. CDR3 sequence: CASSEGTGRNIDYGYTF. CDR3 coding DNA: TGTGCCAGCAGCGAGGGGACAGGGAGGAATATTGACTATGGCTACACCTTC.

This chain joins TRBV11-2 and TRBJ1-2; a possible D gene is TRBD1 (5 bases). Germline values: CDR1 SGHAT, CDR2 FQNNGV. V lost 5 bases, J lost 1 base, and 11 bases lay in between. This CDR3 has 14 residues. The CDR3 is CASSPGLFNYGYTF. Written as DNA, the CDR3 is TGTGCCAGCAGCCCGGGACTCTTTAACTATGGCTACACCTTC. Full variable domain (missing parts from reference TRBV11-2 and TRBJ1-2): EAGVAQSPRYKIIEKRQSVAFWCNPISGHATLYWYQQILGQGPKLLIQFQNNGVVDDSQLPKDRFSAERLKGVDSTLKIQPAKLEDSAVYLCASSPGLFNYGYTFGSGTRLTVV.

The V gene is TRBV9, the J gene TRBJ2-1; D unclear. This CDR3 comprises 14 residues. Germline assignment: CDR1 SGDLS and CDR2 YYNGEE. Trimming took 2 bases from V and 8 from J, leaving 14 bases between them. CDR3 bases: TGTGCCAGCAGCGTTGAGATGGATCGGGATGAGCAGTTCTTC. This codes for CASSVEMDRDEQFF. The variable domain in full, completed from reference TRBV9 and TRBJ2-1, reads DSGVTQTPKHLITATGQRVTLRCSPRSGDLSVYWYQQSLDQGLQFLIQYYNGEERAKGNILERFSAQQFPDLHSELNLSSLELGDSALYFCASSVEMDRDEQFFGPGTRLTVL.

V gene TRBV11-2 combines with J gene TRBJ1-2, with D unclear. Trimming shortened V by 6 bases and J by 1 base, and 9 bases separated the two germline ends. The CDR3 contains 13 residues. Germline CDR1 and CDR2: SGHAT and FQNNGV. The CDR3 sequence is CASRVGSNYGYTF. The CDR3 nucleotides are TGTGCCAGCAGGGTGGGGAGTAACTATGGCTACACCTTC.

The rearrangement uses TRBV9 and TRBJ1-2; D is ambiguous. Germline V gene lookup returns CDR1 SGDLS and CDR2 YYNGEE. Trimming took 4 bases from V and 7 from J, leaving 17 bases between them. The CDR3 sequence is 14 residues long. CDR3: CASSIQPQASGYTF. The CDR3 DNA is TGTGCCAGCAGCATCCAACCCCAGGCGAGTGGCTACACCTTC. The whole variable domain, remainder taken from reference TRBV9 and TRBJ1-2, is DSGVTQTPKHLITATGQRVTLRCSPRSGDLSVYWYQQSLDQGLQFLIQYYNGEERAKGNILERFSAQQFPDLHSELNLSSLELGDSALYFCASSIQPQASGYTFGSGTRLTVV.

V is TRBV29-1 and J is TRBJ2-7; TRBD2 matches 15 bases. This CDR3 is built from 15 residues. Germline loops: CDR1 SQVTM, CDR2 ANQGSEA. V trimming: 2 bases; J trimming: 6 bases; junction bases outside the gene matches: 5. CDR3 bases: TGCAGCGTTGAACGGGGACTAGCGGGAGGCTCCGAGCAGTACTTC. The encoded protein is CSVERGLAGGSEQYF.